There are a few counts of the clone carrying this TCR beta chain. This entry comes from a study of T cells after yellow fever vaccination. The CDR3 has 16 residues. V was cut by 0 bases and J by 4 bases, with 12 bases left in between. CDR1 is LGHNA, CDR2 YNFKEQ, per germline. Each CDR3 protein is one row after TCRdb ran MiXCR on the 5' RACE reads. The table shows 300,000 or so distinct CDR3 sequences, with approximately 8% occurring only once. The sequencing used CD4+ T cells sorted from PBMCs, collected 5 days after the yellow fever booster vaccination. The TCR was taken from a young man who received the YFV17D yellow fever vaccine. The chain joins TRBV4-2 to TRBJ1-4; D remains ambiguous. The CDR3 sequence: CASSQEVGRSNEKLFF. The CDR3, as DNA: TGTGCCAGCAGCCAAGAAGTCGGCCGAAGTAATGAAAAACTGTTTTTT.